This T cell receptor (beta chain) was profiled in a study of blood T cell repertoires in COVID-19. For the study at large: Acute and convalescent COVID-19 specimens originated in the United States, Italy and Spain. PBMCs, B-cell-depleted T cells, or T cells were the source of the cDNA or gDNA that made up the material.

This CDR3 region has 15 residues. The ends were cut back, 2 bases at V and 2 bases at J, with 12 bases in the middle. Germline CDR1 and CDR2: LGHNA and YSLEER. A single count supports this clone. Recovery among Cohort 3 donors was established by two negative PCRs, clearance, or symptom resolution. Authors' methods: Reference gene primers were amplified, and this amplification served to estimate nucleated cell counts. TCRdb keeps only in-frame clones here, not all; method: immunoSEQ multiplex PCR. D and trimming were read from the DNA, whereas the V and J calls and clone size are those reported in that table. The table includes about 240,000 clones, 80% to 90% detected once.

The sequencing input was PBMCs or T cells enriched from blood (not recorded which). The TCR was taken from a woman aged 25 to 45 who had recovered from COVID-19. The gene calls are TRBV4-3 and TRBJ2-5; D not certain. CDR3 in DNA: TGCGCCAGCAGCCAAAGTAGAAAGTCTCAAGAGACCCAGTACTTC. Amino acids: CASSQSRKSQETQYF.